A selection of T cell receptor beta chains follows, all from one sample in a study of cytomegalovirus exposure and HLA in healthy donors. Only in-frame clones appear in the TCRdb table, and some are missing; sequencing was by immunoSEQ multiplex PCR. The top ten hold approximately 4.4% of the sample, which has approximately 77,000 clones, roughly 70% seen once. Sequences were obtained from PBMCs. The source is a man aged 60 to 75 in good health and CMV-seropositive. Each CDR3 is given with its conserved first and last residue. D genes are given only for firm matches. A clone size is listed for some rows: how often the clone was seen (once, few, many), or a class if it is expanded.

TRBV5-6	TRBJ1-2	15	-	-	CASSLPGRAAYGYTF	TGTGCCAGCAGCTTGCCGGGGAGGGCGGCCTATGGCTACACCTTC
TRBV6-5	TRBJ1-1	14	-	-	CASSLGQTAVEAFF	TGTGCCAGCAGCCTAGGACAGACCGCGGTTGAAGCTTTCTTT
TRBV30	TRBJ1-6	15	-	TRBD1	CAWRGQGAKNSPLHF	TGTGCCTGGAGGGGACAGGGGGCTAAAAATTCACCCCTCCACTTT
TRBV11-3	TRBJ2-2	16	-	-	CASSRYMRGGTGELFF	TGTGCCAGCAGCCGCTACATGAGAGGCGGCACCGGGGAGCTGTTTTTT
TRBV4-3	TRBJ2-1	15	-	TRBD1	CASSPRQGTYNEQFF	TGCGCCAGCAGCCCCCGACAGGGGACCTACAATGAGCAGTTCTTC
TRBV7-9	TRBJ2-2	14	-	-	CASSLVQGPGELFF	TGTGCCAGCAGCTTAGTACAGGGCCCCGGGGAGCTGTTTTTT
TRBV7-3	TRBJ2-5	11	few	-	CASSSKETQYF	TGTGCCAGCAGCTCCAAAGAGACCCAGTACTTC
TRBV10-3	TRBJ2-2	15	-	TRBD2	CAISVQREGTGELFF	TGTGCCATCAGTGTGCAGCGGGAAGGGACCGGGGAGCTGTTTTTT
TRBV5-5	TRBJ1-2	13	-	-	CASSLEPDYGYTF	TGTGCCAGCAGCTTGGAGCCGGACTATGGCTACACCTTC
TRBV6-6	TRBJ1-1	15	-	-	CASSPYLKQDTEAFF	TGTGCCAGCAGCCCTTATCTTAAACAGGACACTGAAGCTTTCTTT
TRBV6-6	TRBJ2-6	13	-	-	CASRQAGANVLTF	TGTGCCAGCAGGCAGGCTGGGGCCAACGTCCTGACTTTC
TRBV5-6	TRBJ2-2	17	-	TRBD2	CASSFLAGGLNTGELFF	TGTGCCAGCAGCTTCCTAGCGGGGGGGCTGAACACCGGGGAGCTGTTTTTT
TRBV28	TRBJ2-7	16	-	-	CASSSLLIVPSYEQYF	TGTGCCAGCAGTTCCCTTCTAATTGTCCCTTCCTACGAGCAGTACTTC
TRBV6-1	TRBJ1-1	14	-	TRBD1	CASSPGQAYTEAFF	TGTGCCAGCAGCCCCGGACAGGCTTACACTGAAGCTTTCTTT
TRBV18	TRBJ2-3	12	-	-	CASSPNLDTQYF	TGTGCCAGCTCACCTAATCTCGATACGCAGTATTTT
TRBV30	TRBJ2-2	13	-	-	CAWSARDTGELFF	TGTGCCTGGAGTGCCCGGGACACCGGGGAGCTGTTTTTT
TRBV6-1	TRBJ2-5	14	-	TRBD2	CASSTRTSSETQYF	TGTGCCAGCAGTACCCGGACTAGCTCGGAGACCCAGTACTTC
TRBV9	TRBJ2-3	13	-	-	CASSLYVTDTQYF	TGTGCCAGCAGCCTTTATGTCACAGATACGCAGTATTTT
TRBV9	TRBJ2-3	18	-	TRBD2	CASSPPISSGRAGDTQYF	TGTGCCAGCAGCCCCCCGATCTCTAGCGGGAGGGCCGGAGATACGCAGTATTTT
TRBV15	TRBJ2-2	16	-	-	CATSRVSGAGTGELFF	TGTGCCACCAGCAGAGTTTCAGGGGCAGGTACCGGGGAGCTGTTTTTT
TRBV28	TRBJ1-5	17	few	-	CASRDIQGIRSNQPQHF	TGTGCCAGCAGGGATATCCAGGGGATAAGGAGCAATCAGCCCCAGCATTTT
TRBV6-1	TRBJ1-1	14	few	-	CASSELTANTEAFF	TGTGCCAGCAGTGAATTGACTGCGAACACTGAAGCTTTCTTT
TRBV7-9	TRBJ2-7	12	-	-	CSSSPISDEQYF	TGTTCCAGCAGCCCGATTTCGGACGAGCAGTACTTC
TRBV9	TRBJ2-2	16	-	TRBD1	CASSISTGVNTGELFF	TGTGCCAGCAGCATATCGACAGGGGTAAACACCGGGGAGCTGTTTTTT
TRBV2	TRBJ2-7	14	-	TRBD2	CASSSGGGRYEQYF	TGTGCCAGCAGTTCCGGGGGGGGTAGGTACGAGCAGTACTTC
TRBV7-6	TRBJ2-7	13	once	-	CASSSSGVDEQYF	TGTGCCAGCAGCTCCTCAGGGGTAGACGAGCAGTACTTC
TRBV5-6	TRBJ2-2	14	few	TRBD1	CASSKTGATGELFF	TGTGCCAGCAGCAAGACAGGGGCCACCGGGGAGCTGTTTTTT
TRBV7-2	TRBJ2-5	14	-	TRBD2	CASSSQRGEETQYF	TGTGCCAGCAGCTCACAGCGGGGGGAAGAGACCCAGTACTTC
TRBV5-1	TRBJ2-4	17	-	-	CASSLAPASLAKNIQYF	TGCGCCAGCAGCTTGGCCCCGGCTAGCCTAGCCAAAAACATTCAGTACTTC
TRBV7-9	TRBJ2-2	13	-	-	CASSWPNTGELFF	TGTGCCAGCAGCTGGCCGAACACCGGGGAGCTGTTTTTT
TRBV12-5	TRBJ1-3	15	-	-	CASGLLGASGNTIYF	TGTGCTAGTGGACTACTGGGAGCCTCTGGAAACACCATATATTTT
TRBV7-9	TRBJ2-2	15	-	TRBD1	CASSRGQGDTGELFF	TGTGCCAGCAGCCGGGGACAGGGGGACACCGGGGAGCTGTTTTTT
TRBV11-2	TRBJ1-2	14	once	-	CASTLVGGIYGYTF	TGTGCCAGCACACTTGTCGGAGGGATCTATGGCTACACCTTC
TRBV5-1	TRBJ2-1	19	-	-	CASSLAFNSGGPLNNEQFF	TGCGCCAGCAGCTTGGCCTTTAATAGCGGAGGCCCTCTAAACAATGAGCAGTTCTTC
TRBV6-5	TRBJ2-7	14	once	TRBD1	CASSYPGQGASQYF	TGTGCCAGCAGTTACCCGGGGCAGGGGGCATCGCAGTACTTC
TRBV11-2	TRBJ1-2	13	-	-	CASSLAGGSGYTF	TGTGCCAGCAGCTTGGCGGGGGGATCAGGCTACACCTTC
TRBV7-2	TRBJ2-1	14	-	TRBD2	CASSLALAGHEQFF	TGTGCCAGCAGCTTAGCACTAGCGGGACATGAGCAGTTCTTC
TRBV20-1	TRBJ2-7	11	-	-	CKEKSAYEQYF	TGCAAGGAGAAGTCGGCATACGAGCAGTACTTC
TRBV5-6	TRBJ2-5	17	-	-	CASSLRLIRTAQETQYF	TGTGCCAGCAGCTTGAGGTTGATTAGGACAGCCCAAGAGACCCAGTACTTC
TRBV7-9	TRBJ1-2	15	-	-	CASSSGSVVVDGYTF	TGTGCCAGCAGTTCTGGGAGTGTAGTGGTGGATGGCTACACCTTC
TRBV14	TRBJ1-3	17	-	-	CASSQDSVRSSGNTIYF	TGTGCCAGCAGCCAAGATAGCGTCCGAAGCTCTGGAAACACCATATATTTT
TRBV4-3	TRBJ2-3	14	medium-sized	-	CASSQDIGTDTQYF	TGCGCCAGCAGCCAAGATATTGGCACAGATACGCAGTATTTT
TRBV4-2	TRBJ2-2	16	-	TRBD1	CASSQDTGGNTGELFF	TGTGCCAGCAGCCAAGACACAGGGGGCAACACCGGGGAGCTGTTTTTT